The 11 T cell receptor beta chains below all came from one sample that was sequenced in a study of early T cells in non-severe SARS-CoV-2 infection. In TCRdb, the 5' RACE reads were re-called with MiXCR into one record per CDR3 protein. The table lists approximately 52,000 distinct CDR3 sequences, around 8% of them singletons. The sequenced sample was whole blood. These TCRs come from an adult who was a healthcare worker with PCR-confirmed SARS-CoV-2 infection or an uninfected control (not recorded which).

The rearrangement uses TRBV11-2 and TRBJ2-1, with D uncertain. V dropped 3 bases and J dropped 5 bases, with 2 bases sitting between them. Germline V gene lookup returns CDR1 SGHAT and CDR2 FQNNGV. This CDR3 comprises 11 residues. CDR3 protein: CASSFDNEQFF. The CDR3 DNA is TGTGCCAGCAGCTTCGACAATGAGCAGTTCTTC.

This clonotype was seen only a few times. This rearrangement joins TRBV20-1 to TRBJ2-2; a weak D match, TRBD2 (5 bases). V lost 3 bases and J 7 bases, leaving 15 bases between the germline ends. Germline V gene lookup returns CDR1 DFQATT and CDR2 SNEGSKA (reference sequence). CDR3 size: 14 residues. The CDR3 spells CSARSGQNFGELFF. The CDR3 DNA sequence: TGCAGTGCTAGGAGCGGCCAGAATTTCGGGGAGCTGTTTTTT.

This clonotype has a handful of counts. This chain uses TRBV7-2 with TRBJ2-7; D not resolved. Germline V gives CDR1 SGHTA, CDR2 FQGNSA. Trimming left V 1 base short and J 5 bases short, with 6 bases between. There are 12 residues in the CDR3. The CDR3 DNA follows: TGTGCCAGCAGCTTAGGCGGCCACGAGCAGTACTTC. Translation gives CASSLGGHEQYF.

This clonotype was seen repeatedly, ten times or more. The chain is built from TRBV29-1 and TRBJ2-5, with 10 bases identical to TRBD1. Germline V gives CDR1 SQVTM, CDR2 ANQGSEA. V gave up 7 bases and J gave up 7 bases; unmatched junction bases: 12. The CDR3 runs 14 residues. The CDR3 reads CSAARGRQGATQYF. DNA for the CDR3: TGCAGCGCCGCACGGGGAAGACAGGGGGCGACCCAGTACTTC.

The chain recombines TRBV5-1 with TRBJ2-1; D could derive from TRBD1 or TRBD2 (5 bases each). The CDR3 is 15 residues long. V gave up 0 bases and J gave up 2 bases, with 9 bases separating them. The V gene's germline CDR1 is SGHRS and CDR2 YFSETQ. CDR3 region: CASSLGGGPYNEQFF. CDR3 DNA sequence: TGCGCCAGCAGCTTGGGGGGCGGGCCCTACAATGAGCAGTTCTTC.

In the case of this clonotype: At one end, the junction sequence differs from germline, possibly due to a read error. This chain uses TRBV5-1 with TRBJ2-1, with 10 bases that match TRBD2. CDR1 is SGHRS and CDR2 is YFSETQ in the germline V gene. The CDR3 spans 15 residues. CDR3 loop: CASGFLAGAYNEQFF. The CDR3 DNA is TGCGCCAGCGGCTTTCTAGCGGGAGCCTACAATGAGCAGTTCTTC.

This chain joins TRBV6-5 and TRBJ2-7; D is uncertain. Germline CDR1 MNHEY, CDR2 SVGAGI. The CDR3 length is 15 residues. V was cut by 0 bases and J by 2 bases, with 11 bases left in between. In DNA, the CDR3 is TGTGCCAGCAGTTACTCGCCGGCCCCTACCTACGAGCAGTACTTC. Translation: CASSYSPAPTYEQYF.

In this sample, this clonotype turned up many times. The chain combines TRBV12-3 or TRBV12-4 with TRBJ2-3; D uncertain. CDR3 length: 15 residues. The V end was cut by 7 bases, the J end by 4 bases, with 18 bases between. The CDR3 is CASILGERGADTQYF. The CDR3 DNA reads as TGTGCCAGCATCTTGGGCGAACGTGGGGCAGATACGCAGTATTTT.

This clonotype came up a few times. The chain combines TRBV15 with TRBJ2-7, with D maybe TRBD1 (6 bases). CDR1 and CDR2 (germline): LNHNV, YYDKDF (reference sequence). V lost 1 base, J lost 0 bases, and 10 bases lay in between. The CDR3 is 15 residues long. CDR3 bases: TGTGCCACCAGCAGAGTACAGGGTGGCTCCTACGAGCAGTACTTC. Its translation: CATSRVQGGSYEQYF.

The CDR3 bases are TGTGCCAGCAGTCTACAGCGAGATACGCAGTATTTT. Its translation is CASSLQRDTQYF. The chain recombines TRBV6-1 with TRBJ2-3; the D is unclear. Looked up from germline, CDR1 is MNHNS and CDR2 is SASEGT. V was pared by 5 bases and J by 5 bases, with 8 bases between. The CDR3 sequence is 12 residues long.

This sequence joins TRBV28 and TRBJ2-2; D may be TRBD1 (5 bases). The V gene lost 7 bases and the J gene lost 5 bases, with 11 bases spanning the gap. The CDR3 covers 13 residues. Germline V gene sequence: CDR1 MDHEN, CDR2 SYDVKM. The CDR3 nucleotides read TGTGCCAGCAAATTCAGGACAACCGGGGAGCTGTTTTTT. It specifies CASKFRTTGELFF.